The entry that follows covers one T cell receptor (beta chain) sequence. This CDR3 is 14 amino acids long. Trimming cost V 1 base and J 4 bases; bases outside gene matches: 0. The germline V gene encodes CDR1 SGHAT and CDR2 FQNNGV. This sample is drawn from a study of blood T cell repertoires in COVID-19. About the research overall: PBMCs, B-cell-depleted T cells, or T cells were the source of the cDNA or gDNA that made up the material.

Original data processing: Estimation of nucleated cell counts relied on the amplification of reference gene primers. Repertoires were generated with immunoSEQ multiplex PCR, while TCRdb's copy carries only in-frame clones and drops some. D and trimming were read from the DNA, whereas the V and J calls and clone size are those reported in that table. The sample has 180,000 or so clones, approximately 88% seen once. Cohorts were assigned according to the clinical history that participants reported. The sequencing input was PBMCs or T cells enriched from blood (not recorded which). The sequence was collected from an older woman who had recovered from COVID-19. This chain joins TRBV11-2 and TRBJ1-2, with 10 bases lining up with TRBD1. CDR3 in DNA: TGTGCCAGCAGCTTAGGACAGGGGGCCTATGGCTACACCTTC. As protein: CASSLGQGAYGYTF.